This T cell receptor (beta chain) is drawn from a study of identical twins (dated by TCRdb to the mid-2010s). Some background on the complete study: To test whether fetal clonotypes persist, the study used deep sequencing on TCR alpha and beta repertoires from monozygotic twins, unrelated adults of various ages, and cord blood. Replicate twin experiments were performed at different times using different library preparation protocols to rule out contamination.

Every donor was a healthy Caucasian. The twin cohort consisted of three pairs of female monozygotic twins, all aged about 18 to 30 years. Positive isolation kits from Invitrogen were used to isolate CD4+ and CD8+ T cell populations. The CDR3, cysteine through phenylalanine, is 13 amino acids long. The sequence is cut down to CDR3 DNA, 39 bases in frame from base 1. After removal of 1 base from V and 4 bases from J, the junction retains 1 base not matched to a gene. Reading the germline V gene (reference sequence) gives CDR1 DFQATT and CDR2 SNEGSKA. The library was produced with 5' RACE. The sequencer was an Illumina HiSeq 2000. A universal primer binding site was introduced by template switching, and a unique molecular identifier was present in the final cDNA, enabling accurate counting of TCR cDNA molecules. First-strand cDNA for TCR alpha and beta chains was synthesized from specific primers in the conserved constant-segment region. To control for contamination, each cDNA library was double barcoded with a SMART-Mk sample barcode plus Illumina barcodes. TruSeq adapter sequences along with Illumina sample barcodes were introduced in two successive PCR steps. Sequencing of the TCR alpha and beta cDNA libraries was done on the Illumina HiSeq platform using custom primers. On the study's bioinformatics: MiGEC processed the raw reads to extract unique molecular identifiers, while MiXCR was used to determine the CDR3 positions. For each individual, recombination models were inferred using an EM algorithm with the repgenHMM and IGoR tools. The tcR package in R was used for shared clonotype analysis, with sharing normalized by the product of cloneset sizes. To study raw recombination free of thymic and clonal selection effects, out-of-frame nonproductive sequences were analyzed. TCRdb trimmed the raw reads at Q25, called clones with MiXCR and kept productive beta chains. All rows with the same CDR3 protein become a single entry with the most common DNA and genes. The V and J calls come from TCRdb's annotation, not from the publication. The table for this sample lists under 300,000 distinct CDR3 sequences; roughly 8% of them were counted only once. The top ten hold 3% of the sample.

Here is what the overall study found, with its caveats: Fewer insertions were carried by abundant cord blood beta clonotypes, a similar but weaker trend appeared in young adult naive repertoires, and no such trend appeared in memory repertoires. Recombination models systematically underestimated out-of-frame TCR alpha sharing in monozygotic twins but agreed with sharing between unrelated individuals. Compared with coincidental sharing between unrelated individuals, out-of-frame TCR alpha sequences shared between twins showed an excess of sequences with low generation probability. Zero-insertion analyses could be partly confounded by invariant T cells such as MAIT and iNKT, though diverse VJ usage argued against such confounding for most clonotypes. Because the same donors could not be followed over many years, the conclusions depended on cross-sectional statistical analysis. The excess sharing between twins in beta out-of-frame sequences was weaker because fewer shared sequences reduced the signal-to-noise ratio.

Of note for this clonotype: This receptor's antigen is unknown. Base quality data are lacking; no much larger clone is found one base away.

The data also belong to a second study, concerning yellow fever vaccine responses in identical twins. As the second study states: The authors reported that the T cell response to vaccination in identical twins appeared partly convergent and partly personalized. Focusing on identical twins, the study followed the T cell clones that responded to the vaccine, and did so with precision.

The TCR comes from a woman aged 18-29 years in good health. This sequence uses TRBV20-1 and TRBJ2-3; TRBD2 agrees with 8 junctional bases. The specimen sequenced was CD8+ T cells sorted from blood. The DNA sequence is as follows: TGCAGTGCTAGAGGGCGGGAGGCAGATACGCAGTATTTT. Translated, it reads CSARGREADTQYF.